The rows below give T cell receptor beta chains drawn from one sample of a study of blood T cell repertoires in COVID-19. The assay was immunoSEQ multiplex PCR, and TCRdb's table has in-frame clones only and misses some. Here the sample spans about 120,000 clones, around 85% being singletons. The sequenced material came from peripheral blood. Receptor source: a woman aged 55-75 years with COVID-19, enrolled during active disease. The CDR3 runs from the conserved cysteine through the conserved F or W. The D gene is left open where the match is weak. Only some rows state a clone size, as once, few, many or a class for expanded clones.

clone size,J gene,D gene,V gene,CDR3 DNA,CDR3 protein
NA,TRBJ2-7,TRBD1,TRBV6-2/TRBV6-3,TGTGCCAGCAGTTCCCCTCGACAGGGGGGGTCCTACGAGCAGTACTTC,CASSSPRQGGSYEQYF
NA,TRBJ2-3,NA,TRBV7-3,TGTGCCAGCAGCTTACAGGTGACAGATACGCAGTATTTT,CASSLQVTDTQYF
NA,TRBJ2-7,TRBD2,TRBV2,TGTGCCAGCAGAGCCGGGACTAGTGCCTACGAGCAGTACTTC,CASRAGTSAYEQYF
NA,TRBJ2-3,NA,TRBV6-5,TGTGCCAGCAGCCGTCTAGACGCGCAGTATTTT,CASSRLDAQYF
NA,TRBJ1-4,NA,TRBV27,TGTGCCAGCAGTGCCCGGAGGGATGAAAAACTGTTTTTT,CASSARRDEKLFF
NA,TRBJ2-3,TRBD2,TRBV24-1,TGTGCCACCAGTGACCACGGGGGACGCGGGGGGCCGGATACGCAGTATTTT,CATSDHGGRGGPDTQYF
NA,TRBJ1-5,NA,TRBV5-1,TGCGCCAGCAGCTCTCAGGGAGGAGGCAATCAGCCCCAGCATTTT,CASSSQGGGNQPQHF
few,TRBJ1-6,NA,TRBV5-5,TGTGCCAGCAGCAATCTAAGAGGTTCACCCCTCCACTTT,CASSNLRGSPLHF
NA,TRBJ1-1,NA,TRBV5-5,TGTGCCAGCAGGTCACAGGGCACGAACACTGAAGCTTTCTTT,CASRSQGTNTEAFF
NA,TRBJ1-6,TRBD1,TRBV6-6,TGTGCCAGCAGCGACCAGCCGGGACAGGGAGGGAGCTCCTATAATTCACCCCTCCACTTT,CASSDQPGQGGSSYNSPLHF
NA,TRBJ2-7,TRBD1,TRBV11-2,TGTGCCAGCAGCTCCCTGACGGGACAGCACTACGAGCAGTACTTC,CASSSLTGQHYEQYF
NA,TRBJ2-3,TRBD2,TRBV4-3,TGCGCCAGCAGCCATACCCGGGGGGGCCCAGATACGCAGTATTTT,CASSHTRGGPDTQYF
NA,TRBJ2-3,NA,TRBV5-1,TGCGCCAGCAGCTCAGCTCTGGCGGCTAGCACAGATACGCAGTATTTT,CASSSALAASTDTQYF
NA,TRBJ2-7,NA,TRBV19,TGTGCCAGTAGTATTTCAGGGAACTCCTACGAGCAGTACTTC,CASSISGNSYEQYF
NA,TRBJ1-1,NA,TRBV29-1,TGCAGCGTTCGGGCGGGGACGGAAATGAACACTGAAGCTTTCTTT,CSVRAGTEMNTEAFF
NA,TRBJ1-4,NA,TRBV5-1,TGCGCCAGCAGCGTCCAGGGAGGGGAAAAACTGTTTTTT,CASSVQGGEKLFF
NA,TRBJ1-5,TRBD1,TRBV29-1,TGCAGTCTCGCCGTTCTCAGGGGGGTTAAACAGCCCCAGCATTTT,CSLAVLRGVKQPQHF
NA,TRBJ2-3,NA,TRBV19,TGTGCCAGTAGTACCAGACAACAGGGTCCTGGAGATACGCAGTATTTT,CASSTRQQGPGDTQYF
NA,TRBJ2-5,TRBD2,TRBV2,TGTGCCAGCAGTGTGGCGGGGGGGAGAGAGACCCAGTACTTC,CASSVAGGRETQYF
NA,TRBJ1-2,TRBD1,TRBV19,TGTGCCAGTAGTCCGAGATCAGGGGGCGGCTATGGCTACACCTTC,CASSPRSGGGYGYTF
NA,TRBJ2-5,TRBD2,TRBV7-2,TGTGCCAGCAGCGAGGGACTAGCGGGGGCACTAGAGACCCAGTACTTC,CASSEGLAGALETQYF
NA,TRBJ2-5,NA,TRBV2,TGTGCCAGCAGTATAAATGGGGGGGGCAACCAAGAGACCCAGTACTTC,CASSINGGGNQETQYF
NA,TRBJ1-1,NA,TRBV13,TGTGCCAGCAGCTTAAGCAGGGGCACTGAAGCTTTCTTT,CASSLSRGTEAFF
NA,TRBJ1-2,NA,TRBV3-1/TRBV3-2,TGTGCCAGCAGCCAACTCGGGGTTTCTAACTATGGCTACACCTTC,CASSQLGVSNYGYTF
NA,TRBJ2-2,TRBD1,TRBV29-1,TGCAGCGCTGACAGGGCTAGCGGGGAGCTGTTTTTT,CSADRASGELFF
NA,TRBJ2-3,NA,TRBV7-3,TGTGCCAGCAGCTTATTCACAGCCGGCACAGATACGCAGTATTTT,CASSLFTAGTDTQYF
NA,TRBJ2-2,NA,TRBV10-3,TGTGCCATCGGCGGGAACACCGGGGAGCTGTTTTTT,CAIGGNTGELFF
NA,TRBJ2-4,NA,TRBV7-7,TGTGCTAGCAGCCCCTCTGTCGGGTACAGGGAAACCAAAAACATTCAGTACTTC,CASSPSVGYRETKNIQYF
NA,TRBJ1-2,TRBD1,TRBV5-4,TGTGCCAGCAGCTTGGTAGGACAGGGGGCACATGGCTACACCTTC,CASSLVGQGAHGYTF
few,TRBJ1-2,NA,TRBV4-1,TGCGCCAGCAGCCAAGATCCCGCGAACCACTATGGCTACACCTTC,CASSQDPANHYGYTF
NA,TRBJ1-2,TRBD1,TRBV6-2/TRBV6-3,TGTGCCAGCAGTTACCAGGGACAGATCTATGGCTACACCTTC,CASSYQGQIYGYTF
NA,TRBJ1-3,NA,TRBV6-5,TGTGCCAGCAGCGTGACAGGTTCCGGAAACACCATATATTTT,CASSVTGSGNTIYF
NA,TRBJ2-2,TRBD1,TRBV11-3,TGTGCCAGCAGCCCCACAGGGGGCGACGAGAACGGGGAGCTGTTTTTT,CASSPTGGDENGELFF
NA,TRBJ2-7,NA,TRBV5-5,TGTGCCAGCAGCCCCCAGACAGTTACCTACGAGCAGTACTTC,CASSPQTVTYEQYF
NA,TRBJ1-6,NA,TRBV19,TGTGCCAGTAGCAGGCTGGGTGGGTATAATTCACCCCTCCACTTT,CASSRLGGYNSPLHF
NA,TRBJ1-2,TRBD1,TRBV7-8,TGTGCCAGCAGCTTAAGGCCGACAGGGGTAGGGACTAACTATGGCTACACCTTC,CASSLRPTGVGTNYGYTF
NA,TRBJ1-5,NA,TRBV4-1,TGCGCCAGCAGCCGAGCGGAGCATGCCAATCAGCCCCAGCATTTT,CASSRAEHANQPQHF
NA,TRBJ1-2,TRBD1,TRBV7-2,TGTGCCAGCAGCCCTAGACAGGGCGGGGCCTATGGCTACACCTTC,CASSPRQGGAYGYTF
few,TRBJ1-2,NA,TRBV19,TGTGCCAGTAGTATAGATCCCCGGGCAGGGATCGGCTACACCTTC,CASSIDPRAGIGYTF
NA,TRBJ1-3,NA,TRBV3-1/TRBV3-2,TGTGCCAGCAGCCAAGTACCGGGTATCGGGGCTGGAAACACCATATATTTT,CASSQVPGIGAGNTIYF
NA,TRBJ2-7,TRBD1,TRBV3-1/TRBV3-2,TGTGCCAGCACAGACAGGGGGAGCTCCTACGAGCAGTACTTC,CASTDRGSSYEQYF
few,TRBJ1-5,TRBD1,TRBV6-5,TGTGCCAGCAGGGACAGGAGTCATCAGCCCCAGCATTTT,CASRDRSHQPQHF
NA,TRBJ1-5,TRBD1,TRBV7-9,TGTGCCAGCAGTCGGACAGGCCCTTATCAGCCCCAGCATTTT,CASSRTGPYQPQHF
NA,TRBJ1-2,TRBD1,TRBV30,TGTGCCTATCGCCGGGACAGGGCGAAAAACTATGGCTACACCTTC,CAYRRDRAKNYGYTF
NA,TRBJ2-5,TRBD2,TRBV2,TGTGCCACCTCTCGGGGGGTAGGAGGGGAAGAGACCCAGTACTTC,CATSRGVGGEETQYF
NA,TRBJ2-1,NA,TRBV2,TGTGCCAGCAGTACGGTCTCCAATGAGCAGTTCTTC,CASSTVSNEQFF
NA,TRBJ2-1,NA,TRBV4-1,TGCGCCAGCAGCTCGACTAGAAATGAGCAGTTCTTC,CASSSTRNEQFF
NA,TRBJ2-2,NA,TRBV10-1,TGCGCCAGCGGAGGGGGCCGCGACACCGGGGAGCTGTTTTTT,CASGGGRDTGELFF
NA,TRBJ1-1,NA,TRBV6-5,TGTGCCAGCAGTTACTCACTCGGAGGACGAGCTTTCTTT,CASSYSLGGRAFF